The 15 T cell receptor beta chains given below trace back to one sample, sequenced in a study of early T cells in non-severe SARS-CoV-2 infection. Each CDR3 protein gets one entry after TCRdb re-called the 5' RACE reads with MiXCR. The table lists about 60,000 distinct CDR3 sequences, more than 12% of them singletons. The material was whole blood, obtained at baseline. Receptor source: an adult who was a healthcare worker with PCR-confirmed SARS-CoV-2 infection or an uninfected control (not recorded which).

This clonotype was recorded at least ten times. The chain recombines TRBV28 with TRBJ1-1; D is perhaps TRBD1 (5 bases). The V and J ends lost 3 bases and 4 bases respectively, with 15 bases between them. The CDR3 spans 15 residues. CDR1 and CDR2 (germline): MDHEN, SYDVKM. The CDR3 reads CASSFLEGSGTEAFF. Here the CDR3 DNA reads TGTGCCAGCAGTTTTTTAGAGGGGAGCGGCACTGAAGCTTTCTTT.

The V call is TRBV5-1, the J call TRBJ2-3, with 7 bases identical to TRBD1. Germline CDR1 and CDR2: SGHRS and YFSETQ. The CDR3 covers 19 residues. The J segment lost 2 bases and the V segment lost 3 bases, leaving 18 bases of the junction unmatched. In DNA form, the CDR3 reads TGCGCCAGCAGCTCTTTCTTCAGTATTACAGGGGACCCCACAGATACGCAGTATTTT. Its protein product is CASSSFFSITGDPTDTQYF. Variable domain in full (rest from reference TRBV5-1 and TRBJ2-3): KAGVTQTPRYLIKTRGQQVTLSCSPISGHRSVSWYQQTPGQGLQFLFEYFSETQRNKGNFPGRFSGRQFSNSRSEMNVSTLELGDSALYLCASSSFFSITGDPTDTQYFGPGTRLTVL.

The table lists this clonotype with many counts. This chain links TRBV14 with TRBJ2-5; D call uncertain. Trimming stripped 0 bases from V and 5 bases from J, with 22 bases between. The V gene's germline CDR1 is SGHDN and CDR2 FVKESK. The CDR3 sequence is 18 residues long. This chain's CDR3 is CASSQEKGPGALRETQYF. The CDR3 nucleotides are TGTGCCAGCAGCCAAGAAAAGGGCCCCGGAGCCCTCCGGGAGACCCAGTACTTC.

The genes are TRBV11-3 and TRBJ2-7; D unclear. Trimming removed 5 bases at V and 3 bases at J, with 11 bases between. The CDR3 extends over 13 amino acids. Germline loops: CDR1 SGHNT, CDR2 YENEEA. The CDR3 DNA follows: TGTGCCAGCAGCGCTGGACCCCTCTACGAGCAGTACTTC. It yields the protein CASSAGPLYEQYF.

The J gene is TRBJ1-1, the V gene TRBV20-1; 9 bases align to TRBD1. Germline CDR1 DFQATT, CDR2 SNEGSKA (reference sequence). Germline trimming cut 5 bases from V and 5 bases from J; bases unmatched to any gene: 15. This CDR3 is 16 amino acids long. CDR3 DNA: TGCAGTGCTCCACGAACAGGGGGCGGAGGAAATACTGAAGCTTTCTTT. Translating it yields CSAPRTGGGGNTEAFF.

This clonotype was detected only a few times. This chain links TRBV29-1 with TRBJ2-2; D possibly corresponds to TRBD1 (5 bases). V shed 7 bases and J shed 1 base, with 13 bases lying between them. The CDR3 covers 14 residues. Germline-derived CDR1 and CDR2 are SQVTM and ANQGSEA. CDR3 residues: CSAGHPMNTGELFF. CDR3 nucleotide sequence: TGCAGCGCCGGACACCCTATGAACACCGGGGAGCTGTTTTTT.

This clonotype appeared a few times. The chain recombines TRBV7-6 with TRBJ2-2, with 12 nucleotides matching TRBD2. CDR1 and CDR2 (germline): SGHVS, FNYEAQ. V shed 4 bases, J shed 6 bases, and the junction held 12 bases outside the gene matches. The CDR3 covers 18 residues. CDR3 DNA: TGTGCCAGCAGCTCCGAAGCGACTAGCGGGAGAGCCCCCGGGGAGCTGTTTTTT. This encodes CASSSEATSGRAPGELFF.

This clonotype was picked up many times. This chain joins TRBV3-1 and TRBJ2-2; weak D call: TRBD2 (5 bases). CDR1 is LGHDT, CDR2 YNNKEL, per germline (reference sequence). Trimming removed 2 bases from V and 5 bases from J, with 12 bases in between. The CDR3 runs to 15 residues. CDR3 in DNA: TGTGCCAGCAGCCAACTACGGAGCGGAACCGGGGAGCTGTTTTTT. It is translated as CASSQLRSGTGELFF.

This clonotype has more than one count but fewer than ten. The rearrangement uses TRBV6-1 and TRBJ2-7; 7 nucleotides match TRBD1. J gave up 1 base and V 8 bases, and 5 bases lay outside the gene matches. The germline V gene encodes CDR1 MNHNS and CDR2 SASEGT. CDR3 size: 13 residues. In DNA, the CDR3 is TGTGCCAGCCGTACAGGGGTATCCTACGAGCAGTACTTC. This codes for CASRTGVSYEQYF.

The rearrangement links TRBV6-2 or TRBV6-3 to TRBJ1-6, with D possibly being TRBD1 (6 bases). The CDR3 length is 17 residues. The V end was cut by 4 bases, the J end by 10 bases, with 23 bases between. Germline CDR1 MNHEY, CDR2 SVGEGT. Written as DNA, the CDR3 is TGTGCCAGCAGTTTACCTACGACAGGAACCAAGGGGTCACCCCTCCACTTT. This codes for CASSLPTTGTKGSPLHF.

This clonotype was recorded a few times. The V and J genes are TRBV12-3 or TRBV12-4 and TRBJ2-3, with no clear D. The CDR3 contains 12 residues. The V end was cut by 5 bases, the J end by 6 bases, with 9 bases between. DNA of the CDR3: TGTGCCAGCAGTCGCTCCCGGGATACGCAGTATTTT. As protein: CASSRSRDTQYF.

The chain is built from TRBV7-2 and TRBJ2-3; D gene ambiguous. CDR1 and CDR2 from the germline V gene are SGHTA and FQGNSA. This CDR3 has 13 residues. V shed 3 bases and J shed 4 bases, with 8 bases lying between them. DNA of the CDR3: TGTGCCAGCAGCTTTACCCGCGCAGATACGCAGTATTTT. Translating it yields CASSFTRADTQYF.

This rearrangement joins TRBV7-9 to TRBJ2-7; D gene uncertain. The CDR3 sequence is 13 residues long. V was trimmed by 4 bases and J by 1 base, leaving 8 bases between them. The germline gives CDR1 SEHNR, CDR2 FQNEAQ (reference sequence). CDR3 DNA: TGTGCCAGCAGCTCCCCAGAATCCTACGAGCAGTACTTC. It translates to CASSSPESYEQYF.

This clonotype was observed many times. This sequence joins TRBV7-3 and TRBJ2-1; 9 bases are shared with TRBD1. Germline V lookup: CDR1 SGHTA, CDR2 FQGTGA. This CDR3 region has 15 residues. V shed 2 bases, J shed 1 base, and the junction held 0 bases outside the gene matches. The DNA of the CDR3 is TGTGCCAGCAGCTTAGACAGGGGGTCCTACAATGAGCAGTTCTTC. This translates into CASSLDRGSYNEQFF. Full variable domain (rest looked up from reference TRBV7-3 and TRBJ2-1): GAGVSQTPSNKVTEKGKYVELRCDPISGHTALYWYRQSLGQGPEFLIYFQGTGAADDSGLPNDRFFAVRPEGSVSTLKIQRTERGDSAVYLCASSLDRGSYNEQFFGPGTRLTVL.

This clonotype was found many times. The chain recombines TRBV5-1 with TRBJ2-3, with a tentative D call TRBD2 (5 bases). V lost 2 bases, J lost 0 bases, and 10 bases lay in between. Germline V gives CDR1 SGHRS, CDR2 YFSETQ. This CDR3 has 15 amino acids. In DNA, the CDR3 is TGCGCCAGCAGCTTAAGCGGATATAGCACAGATACGCAGTATTTT. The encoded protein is CASSLSGYSTDTQYF.